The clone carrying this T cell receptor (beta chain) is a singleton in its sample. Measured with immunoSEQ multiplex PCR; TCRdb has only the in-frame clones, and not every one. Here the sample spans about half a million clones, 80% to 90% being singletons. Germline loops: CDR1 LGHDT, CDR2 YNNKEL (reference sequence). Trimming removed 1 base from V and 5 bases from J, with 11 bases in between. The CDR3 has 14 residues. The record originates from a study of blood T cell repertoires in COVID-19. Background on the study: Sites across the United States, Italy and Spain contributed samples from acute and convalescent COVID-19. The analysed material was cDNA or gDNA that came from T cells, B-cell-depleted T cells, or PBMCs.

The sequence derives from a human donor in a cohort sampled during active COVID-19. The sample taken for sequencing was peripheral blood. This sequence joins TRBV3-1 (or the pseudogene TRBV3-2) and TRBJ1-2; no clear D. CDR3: CASSQGARHYGYTF. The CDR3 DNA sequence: TGTGCCAGCAGCCAAGGAGCCAGACATTATGGCTACACCTTC.